One sample yielded the 11 T cell receptor beta chains listed below, sequenced in a study of beta chain features in type 1 diabetes. The whole isolated RNA underwent reverse transcription, so sequencing captured expressed TCRB transcripts. Generated by immunoSEQ multiplex PCR, the TCRdb table keeps only in-frame clones and is missing some. Among some 220,000 clones listed, roughly a tenth were seen once. Material: central memory CD4+ T cells from blood. The receptors come from a man aged 18 to 30 in good health.

The chain carries TRBV7-9 and TRBJ1-2; tentatively, D is TRBD1 (5 bases). Germline V gene lookup returns CDR1 SEHNR and CDR2 FQNEAQ (reference sequence). The CDR3 extends over 12 amino acids. Trimming removed 3 bases from V and 8 bases from J, with 10 bases in between. For the CDR3, the DNA is TGTGCCAGCAGCTTCCCAGGGAGGGGCTACACCTTC. Translation: CASSFPGRGYTF.

The rearrangement joins TRBV28 to TRBJ1-2, with 8 bases matching TRBD1. CDR1 is MDHEN and CDR2 is SYDVKM in the germline V gene. This CDR3 spans 14 amino acids. Germline trimming cut 5 bases from V and 5 bases from J; bases unmatched to any gene: 7. DNA of the CDR3: TGTGCCAGCAGTCCGGGGACAGGTTATTATGGCTACACCTTC. Residues: CASSPGTGYYGYTF.

The chain uses TRBV2 and TRBJ1-2; the D is unclear. Trimming removed 5 bases at V and 5 bases at J, with 9 bases between. CDR1 and CDR2 (germline): SNHLY, FYNNEI. This CDR3 region has 12 residues. CDR3: CASSPRVYGYTF. The CDR3, as DNA: TGTGCCAGCAGTCCTCGAGTATATGGCTACACCTTC.

The rearrangement uses TRBV27 and TRBJ2-3, with D hard to call. The CDR3 covers 16 residues. Germline values: CDR1 MNHEY, CDR2 SMNVEV (reference sequence). V lost 5 bases and J lost 0, with 15 bases in between. The CDR3, as DNA: TGTGCCAGCAGTACAGCCCGCGGCGGAAGCACAGATACGCAGTATTTT. Amino acid sequence: CASSTARGGSTDTQYF.

This clone was observed a handful of times. CDR3 bases: TGTGCCAGCAGCGTTAGGAGCGGGATTAACACCGGGGAGCTGTTTTTT. This gives the protein CASSVRSGINTGELFF. V gene TRBV9 combines with J gene TRBJ2-2, with 7 bases fitting TRBD2. Per the germline V gene, CDR1 is SGDLS and CDR2 is YYNGEE. V gave up 2 bases and J gave up 2 bases; unmatched junction bases: 6. This CDR3 region has 16 residues. The complete variable domain, with remaining parts taken from reference TRBV9 and TRBJ2-2, reads DSGVTQTPKHLITATGQRVTLRCSPRSGDLSVYWYQQSLDQGLQFLIQYYNGEERAKGNILERFSAQQFPDLHSELNLSSLELGDSALYFCASSVRSGINTGELFFGEGSRLTVL.

The J gene is TRBJ2-4, the V gene TRBV7-9; 9 bases line up with TRBD2. V shed 5 bases, J shed 3 bases, and the junction held 11 bases outside the gene matches. The V gene's germline CDR1 is SEHNR and CDR2 FQNEAQ (reference sequence). This CDR3 contains 17 residues. CDR3 nucleotides: TGTGCCAGCAGCCCGTTGCGGGAGGGCCCCGTCAAAAACATTCAGTACTTC. This encodes CASSPLREGPVKNIQYF.

This CDR3 reads CATSSPFTGELFF. For the CDR3, the DNA is TGTGCCACCAGCAGTCCCTTTACCGGGGAGCTGTTTTTT. The chain is built from TRBV15 and TRBJ2-2; D remains unclear. Germline lookup yields CDR1 LNHNV and CDR2 YYDKDF (reference sequence). Deletions cut 3 bases from V and 5 bases from J, with 7 bases between. The CDR3 is 13 residues long.

This clone has ten or more counts. The CDR3 reads CASSLLRGRTYEQYF. CDR3 in DNA: TGTGCCAGCAGCCTACTACGGGGCAGGACCTACGAGCAGTACTTC. The chain uses TRBV11-2 and TRBJ2-7, with D possibly called TRBD1 or TRBD2 (5 bases each). V was trimmed by 5 bases and J by 2 bases, leaving 16 bases between them. Germline V gives CDR1 SGHAT, CDR2 FQNNGV. The CDR3 spans 15 residues.

The chain uses TRBV7-8 and TRBJ2-1, with 7 bases fitting TRBD2. Trimming at V came to 5 bases and at J to 9 bases, leaving 7 bases not matched to a gene. The germline V gene has CDR1 SGHVS and CDR2 FQNEAQ. This CDR3 is built from 13 residues. The CDR3 DNA sequence: TGTGCCAGCAGCACGCGGACTAGTAGTGAGCAGTTCTTC. Protein: CASSTRTSSEQFF.

This chain links TRBV7-2 with TRBJ2-5; the match to TRBD2 covers 13 bases. V was pared by 1 base and J by 1 base, with 0 bases of the junction left unmatched. From germline, CDR1 is SGHTA and CDR2 FQGNSA. The CDR3 totals 16 residues. CDR3 in amino acids: CASSLGLAGGQETQYF. The CDR3 DNA reads as TGTGCCAGCAGCTTAGGACTAGCGGGAGGCCAAGAGACCCAGTACTTC.

This chain joins TRBV19 and TRBJ2-6, with 9 bases lining up with TRBD1. This CDR3 is 18 amino acids long. CDR1 is LNHDA and CDR2 is SQIVND in the germline V gene (reference sequence). J lost 4 bases, V lost 3 bases, and 10 bases had no gene match. The CDR3 DNA reads TGTGCCAGTAGTATCCGCGGACAGGGGAGCGCGGGGGCCAACGTCCTGACTTTC. Translating it yields CASSIRGQGSAGANVLTF.